Listed below are T cell receptor beta chains from one sample, sequenced in a study of post-analysis software for immune sequencing data. One entry per CDR3 protein results from TCRdb running MiXCR on the PCR reads. The sample holds about 620,000 distinct CDR3 sequences, roughly two fifths seen once. Sequenced input: blood. All receptors derive from a girl aged 10 to 17 with multiple sclerosis. Both conserved end residues are part of each CDR3. A D gene is named only where the DNA matches it firmly. The listing skips clone size in some rows; elsewhere it reads once, few, many or a size class.

DNA,CDR3,D,V,size,J
TGTGCCAGCAGGAGAGGACGGAACTATGGCTACACCTTC,CASRRGRNYGYTF,NA,TRBV6-4,NA,TRBJ1-2
TGCAGCGTGCTTACAAGGGGGTTCGCTGAAGCTTTCTTT,CSVLTRGFAEAFF,NA,TRBV29-1,few,TRBJ1-1
TGCAGTGCTAGAGTTACCGGGACAGGGTTAGGCTACACCTTC,CSARVTGTGLGYTF,TRBD1,TRBV20-1,NA,TRBJ1-2
TGCGCCAGCAGCTTAGATAGGACTAGCGGGAGTATTGAGCAGTTCTTC,CASSLDRTSGSIEQFF,TRBD2,TRBV5-1,many,TRBJ2-1
TGTGCCAGCAGCTTAAGACTAGCGGGAAGAAGCTCCTACGAGCAGTACTTC,CASSLRLAGRSSYEQYF,TRBD2,TRBV11-2,few,TRBJ2-7
TGCGCCAGCAGCCAACCGGGACAGGGGTTGGAGACCCAGTACTTC,CASSQPGQGLETQYF,TRBD1,TRBV4-1,few,TRBJ2-5
TGTGCCAGCCTTGAGCCGGGACAGGGGGCGTTAGGGGCCAACGTCCTGACTTTC,CASLEPGQGALGANVLTF,TRBD1,TRBV7-9,NA,TRBJ2-6
TGCGCCAGCAGCCCGAAAGGACTAGCGGGAGTCTCCTACAATGAGCAGTTCTTC,CASSPKGLAGVSYNEQFF,TRBD2,TRBV5-1,many,TRBJ2-1
TGTGCCAGCAGTCACCCTGGGCGGATTAGCTCCTACGAGCAGTACTTC,CASSHPGRISSYEQYF,NA,TRBV6-2/TRBV6-3,NA,TRBJ2-7
TGCAGTGCTAGGGACTCTGGGGCCAACGCCCTGACTTTC,CSARDSGANALTF,NA,TRBV20-1,NA,TRBJ2-6
TGTGCCAGTAGTGAGCTGCGCCAAGAGACCCAGTACTTC,CASSELRQETQYF,NA,TRBV19,NA,TRBJ2-5
TGTGCCAGCAGCTTAGAAACTAGCGGGACCTACAATGAGCAGTTCTTC,CASSLETSGTYNEQFF,TRBD2,TRBV7-6,few,TRBJ2-1
TGTGCCAGCAGCCAAGGCTTACTCATTCCGCAGTATTTT,CASSQGLLIPQYF,NA,TRBV4-2,once,TRBJ2-3